A single T cell receptor beta chain is shown here with its context. The CDR3 consists of 14 residues. From germline, CDR1 is SEHNR and CDR2 FQNEAQ (reference sequence). V dropped 5 bases and J dropped 10 bases, with 15 bases sitting between them. The record originates from a study of technical replicates of blood from a few donors. TCRdb's table, derived via immunoSEQ multiplex PCR, lists solely in-frame clones and lacks some. The sample carries 60,000 to 65,000 clones, 86% recorded once. The chain couples TRBV7-9 to TRBJ1-6, with a possible D match to TRBD1 (6 bases). This TCR came from a human donor in good health. Some clones in this sample may be carry-over from other donors' samples. The material sequenced was PBMCs. The CDR3, as DNA: TGTGCCAGCAGCCCGGGGGGCGGGGGCTCACCCCTCCACTTT. Translated: CASSPGGGGSPLHF.